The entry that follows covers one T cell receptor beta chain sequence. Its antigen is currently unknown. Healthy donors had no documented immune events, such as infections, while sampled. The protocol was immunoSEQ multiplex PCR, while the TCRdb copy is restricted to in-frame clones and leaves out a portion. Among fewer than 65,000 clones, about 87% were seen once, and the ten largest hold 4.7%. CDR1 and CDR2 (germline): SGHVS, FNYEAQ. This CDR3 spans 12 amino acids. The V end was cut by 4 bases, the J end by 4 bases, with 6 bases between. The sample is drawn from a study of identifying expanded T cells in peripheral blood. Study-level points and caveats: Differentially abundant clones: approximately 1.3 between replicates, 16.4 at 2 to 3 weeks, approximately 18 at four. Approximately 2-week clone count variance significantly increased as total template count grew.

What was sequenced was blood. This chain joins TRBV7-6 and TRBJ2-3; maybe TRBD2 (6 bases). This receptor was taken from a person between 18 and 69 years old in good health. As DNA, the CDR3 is TGTGCCAGCAGCTCGGGGGCAGATACGCAGTATTTT. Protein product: CASSSGADTQYF.